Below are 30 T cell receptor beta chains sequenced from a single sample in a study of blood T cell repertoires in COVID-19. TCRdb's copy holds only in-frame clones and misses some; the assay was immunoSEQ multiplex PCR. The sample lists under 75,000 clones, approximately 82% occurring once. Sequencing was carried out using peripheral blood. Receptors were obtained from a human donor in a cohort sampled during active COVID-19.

CDR3: CASSLLRTDTQYF. CDR3 DNA sequence: TGTGCCAGCAGCTTACTACGCACAGATACGCAGTATTTT. The chain uses TRBV7-6 and TRBJ2-3; D ambiguous. Looked up from germline, CDR1 is SGHVS and CDR2 is FNYEAQ. The CDR3 length is 13 residues. Trimming took off 2 bases at V and 1 base at J, with 4 bases between the two ends.

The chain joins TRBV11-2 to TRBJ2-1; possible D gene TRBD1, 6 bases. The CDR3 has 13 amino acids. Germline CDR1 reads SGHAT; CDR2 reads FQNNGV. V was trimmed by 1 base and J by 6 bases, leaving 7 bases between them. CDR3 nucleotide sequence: TGTGCCAGCAGCTTAGGACAGGTCAATGAGCAGTTCTTC. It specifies CASSLGQVNEQFF.

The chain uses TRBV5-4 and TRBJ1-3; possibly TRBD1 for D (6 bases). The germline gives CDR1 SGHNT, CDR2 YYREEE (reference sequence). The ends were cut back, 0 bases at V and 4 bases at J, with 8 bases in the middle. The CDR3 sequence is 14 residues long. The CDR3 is CASSLGQEGNTIYF. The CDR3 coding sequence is TGTGCCAGCAGCTTGGGACAGGAGGGAAACACCATATATTTT. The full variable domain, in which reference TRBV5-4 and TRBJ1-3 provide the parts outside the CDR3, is ETGVTQSPTHLIKTRGQQVTLRCSSQSGHNTVSWYQQALGQGPQFIFQYYREEENGRGNFPPRFSGLQFPNYSSELNVNALELDDSALYLCASSLGQEGNTIYFGEGSWLTVV.

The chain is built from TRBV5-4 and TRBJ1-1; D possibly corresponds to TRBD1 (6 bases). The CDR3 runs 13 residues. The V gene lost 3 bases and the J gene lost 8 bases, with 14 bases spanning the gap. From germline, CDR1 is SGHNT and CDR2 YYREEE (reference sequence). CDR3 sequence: CASSSTGYLEAFF. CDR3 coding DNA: TGTGCCAGCAGCTCTACAGGGTACTTAGAAGCTTTCTTT. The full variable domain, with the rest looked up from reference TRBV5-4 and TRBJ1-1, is ETGVTQSPTHLIKTRGQQVTLRCSSQSGHNTVSWYQQALGQGPQFIFQYYREEENGRGNFPPRFSGLQFPNYSSELNVNALELDDSALYLCASSSTGYLEAFFGQGTRLTVV.

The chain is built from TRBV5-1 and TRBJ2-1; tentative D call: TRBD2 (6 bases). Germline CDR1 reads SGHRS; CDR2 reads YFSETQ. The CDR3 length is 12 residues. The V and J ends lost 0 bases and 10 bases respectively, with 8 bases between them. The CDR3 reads CASSLEEGEQFF. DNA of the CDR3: TGCGCCAGCAGCTTGGAGGAGGGGGAGCAGTTCTTC.

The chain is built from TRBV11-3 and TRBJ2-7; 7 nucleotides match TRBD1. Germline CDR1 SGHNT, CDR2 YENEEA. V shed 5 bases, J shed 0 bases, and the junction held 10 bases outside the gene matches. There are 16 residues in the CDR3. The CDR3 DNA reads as TGTGCCAGCAGCCGTATCACAGGGGCCAGCTCCTACGAGCAGTACTTC. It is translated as CASSRITGASSYEQYF.

The chain's CDR3 is CATQGGTGGYEQYF. The CDR3 DNA reads as TGTGCCACCCAAGGTGGGACTGGGGGTTACGAGCAGTACTTC. The rearrangement uses TRBV2 and TRBJ2-7, with TRBD2 as a possible D gene (6 bases). The V end was cut by 10 bases, the J end by 4 bases, with 20 bases between. The CDR3 is 14 amino acids. Germline V lookup: CDR1 SNHLY, CDR2 FYNNEI.

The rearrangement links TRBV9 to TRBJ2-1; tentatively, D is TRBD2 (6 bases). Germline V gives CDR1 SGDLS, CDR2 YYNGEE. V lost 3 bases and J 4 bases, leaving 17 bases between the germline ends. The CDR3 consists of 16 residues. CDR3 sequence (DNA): TGTGCCAGCAGCGCCCTTGGCGGGACCCTTTACAATGAGCAGTTCTTC. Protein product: CASSALGGTLYNEQFF.

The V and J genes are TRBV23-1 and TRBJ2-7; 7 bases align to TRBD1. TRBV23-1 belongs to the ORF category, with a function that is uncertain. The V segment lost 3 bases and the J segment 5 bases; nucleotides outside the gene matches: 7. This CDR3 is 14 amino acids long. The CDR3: CASSHVTGPHEQYF. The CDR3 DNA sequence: TGCGCCAGCAGTCATGTGACAGGGCCCCACGAGCAGTACTTC.

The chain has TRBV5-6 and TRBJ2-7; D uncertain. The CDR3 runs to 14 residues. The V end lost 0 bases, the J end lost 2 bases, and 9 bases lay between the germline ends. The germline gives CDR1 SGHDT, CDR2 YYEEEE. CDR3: CASSLVTLAYEQYF. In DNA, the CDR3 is TGTGCCAGCAGCTTGGTTACTCTCGCCTACGAGCAGTACTTC.

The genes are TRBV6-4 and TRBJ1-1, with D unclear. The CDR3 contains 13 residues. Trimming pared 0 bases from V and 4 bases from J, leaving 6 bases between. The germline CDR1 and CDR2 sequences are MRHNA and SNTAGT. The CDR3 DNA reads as TGTGCCAGCAGTGACTCGAGAGGCACTGAAGCTTTCTTT. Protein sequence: CASSDSRGTEAFF.

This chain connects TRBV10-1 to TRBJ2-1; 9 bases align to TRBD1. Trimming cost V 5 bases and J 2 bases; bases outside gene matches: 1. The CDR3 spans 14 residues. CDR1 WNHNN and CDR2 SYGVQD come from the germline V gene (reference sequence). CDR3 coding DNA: TGCGCCAGCAGTCGGGACAGGGCCTACAATGAGCAGTTCTTC. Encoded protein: CASSRDRAYNEQFF.

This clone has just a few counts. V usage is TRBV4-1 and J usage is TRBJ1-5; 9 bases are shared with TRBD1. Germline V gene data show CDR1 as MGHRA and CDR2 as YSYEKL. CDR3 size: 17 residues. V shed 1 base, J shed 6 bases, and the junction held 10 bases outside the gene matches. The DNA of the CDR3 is TGCGCCAGCAGCCAAGTACAGGGGGCTTGGGAAGGTCAGCCCCAGCATTTT. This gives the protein CASSQVQGAWEGQPQHF.

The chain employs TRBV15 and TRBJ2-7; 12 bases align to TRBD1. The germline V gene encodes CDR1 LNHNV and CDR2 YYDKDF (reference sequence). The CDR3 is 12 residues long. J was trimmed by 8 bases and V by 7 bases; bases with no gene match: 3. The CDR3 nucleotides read TGTGCCACCACAGGGACAGGGGGCAAGCAGTACTTC. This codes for CATTGTGGKQYF.

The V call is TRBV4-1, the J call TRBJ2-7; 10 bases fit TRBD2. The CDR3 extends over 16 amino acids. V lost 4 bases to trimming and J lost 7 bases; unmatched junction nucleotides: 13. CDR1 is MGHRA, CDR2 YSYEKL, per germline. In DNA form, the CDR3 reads TGCGCCAGCAGCCTCGTTAATAGCGGGAGGCGTCGGGAGCAGTACTTC. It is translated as CASSLVNSGRRREQYF.

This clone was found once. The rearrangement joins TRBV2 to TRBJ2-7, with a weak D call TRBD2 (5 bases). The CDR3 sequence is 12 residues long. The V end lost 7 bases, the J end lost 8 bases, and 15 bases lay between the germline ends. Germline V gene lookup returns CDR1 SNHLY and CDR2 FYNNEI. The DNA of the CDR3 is TGTGCCAGCATAATGGGAGTTGTGAAGCAGTACTTC. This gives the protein CASIMGVVKQYF.

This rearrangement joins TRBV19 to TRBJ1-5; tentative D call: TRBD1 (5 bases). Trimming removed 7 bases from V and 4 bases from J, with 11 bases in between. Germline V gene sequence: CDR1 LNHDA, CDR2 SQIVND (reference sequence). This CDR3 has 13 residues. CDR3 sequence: CASTRQPNQPQHF. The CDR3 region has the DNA TGTGCCAGTACTCGACAGCCAAATCAGCCCCAGCATTTT. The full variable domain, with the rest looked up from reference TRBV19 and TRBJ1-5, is DGGITQSPKYLFRKEGQNVTLSCEQNLNHDAMYWYRQDPGQGLRLIYYSQIVNDFQKGDIAEGYSVSREKKESFPLTVTSAQKNPTAFYLCASTRQPNQPQHFGDGTRLSIL.

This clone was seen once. The chain's CDR3 is CASVGLVGYHEQYF. The CDR3 nucleotides read TGTGCCAGCGTGGGCCTGGTTGGGTACCACGAGCAGTACTTC. The V and J genes are TRBV11-2 and TRBJ2-7; no reliable D call. Deletions cut 8 bases from V and 5 bases from J, with 19 bases between. In germline, CDR1 is SGHAT, CDR2 FQNNGV. This CDR3 has 14 amino acids.

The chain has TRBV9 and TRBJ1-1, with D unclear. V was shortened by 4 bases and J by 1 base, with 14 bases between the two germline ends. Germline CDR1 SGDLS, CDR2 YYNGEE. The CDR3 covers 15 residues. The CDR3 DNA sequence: TGTGCCAGCAGCTCCCCCCTAGTGCCGAACACTGAAGCTTTCTTT. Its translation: CASSSPLVPNTEAFF.

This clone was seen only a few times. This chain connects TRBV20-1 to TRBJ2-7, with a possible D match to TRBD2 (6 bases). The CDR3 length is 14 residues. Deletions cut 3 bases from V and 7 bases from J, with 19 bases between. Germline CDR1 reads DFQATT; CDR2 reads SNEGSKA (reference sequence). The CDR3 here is CSASIWDRAGEQYF. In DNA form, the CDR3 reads TGCAGTGCTAGTATATGGGACCGAGCGGGTGAGCAGTACTTC.

The CDR3 protein is CSATTGGRETQYF. The DNA for the CDR3 is TGCAGCGCTACGACAGGGGGGAGAGAGACCCAGTACTTC. The chain uses TRBV29-1 and TRBJ2-5; 9 bases line up with TRBD1. Germline assignment: CDR1 SQVTM and CDR2 ANQGSEA. This CDR3 spans 13 amino acids. V dropped 7 bases and J dropped 4; count of bases not matched to a gene: 7. The whole variable domain, remainder taken from reference TRBV29-1 and TRBJ2-5, is SAVISQKPSRDICQRGTSLTIQCQVDSQVTMMFWYRQQPGQSLTLIATANQGSEATYESGFVIDKFPISRPNLTFSTLTVSNMSPEDSSIYLCSATTGGRETQYFGPGTRLLVL.

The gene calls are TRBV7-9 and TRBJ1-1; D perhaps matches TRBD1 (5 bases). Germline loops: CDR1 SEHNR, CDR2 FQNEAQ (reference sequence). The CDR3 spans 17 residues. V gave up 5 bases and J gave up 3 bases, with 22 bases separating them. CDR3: CASSTLGGVHRDTEAFF. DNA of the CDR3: TGTGCCAGCAGCACCCTCGGGGGGGTCCATCGGGACACTGAAGCTTTCTTT.

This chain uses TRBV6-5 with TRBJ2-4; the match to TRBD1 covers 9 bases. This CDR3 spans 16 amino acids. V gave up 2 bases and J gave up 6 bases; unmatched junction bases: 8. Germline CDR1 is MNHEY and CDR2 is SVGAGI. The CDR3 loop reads CASSYLRPGQGNIQYF. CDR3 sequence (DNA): TGTGCCAGCAGTTACCTTCGGCCGGGACAGGGAAACATTCAGTACTTC.

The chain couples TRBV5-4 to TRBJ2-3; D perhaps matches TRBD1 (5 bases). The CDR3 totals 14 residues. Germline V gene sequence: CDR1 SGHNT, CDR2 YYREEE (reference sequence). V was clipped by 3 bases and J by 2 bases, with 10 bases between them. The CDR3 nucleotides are TGTGCCAGCAGCTCACCGACAGACACAGATACGCAGTATTTT. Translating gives CASSSPTDTDTQYF.

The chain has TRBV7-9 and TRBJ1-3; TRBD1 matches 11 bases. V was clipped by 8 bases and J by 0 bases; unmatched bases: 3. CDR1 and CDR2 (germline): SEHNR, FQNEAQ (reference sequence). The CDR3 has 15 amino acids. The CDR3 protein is CASGQGALSGNTIYF. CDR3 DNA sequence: TGTGCCAGCGGACAGGGGGCCCTCTCTGGAAACACCATATATTTT.

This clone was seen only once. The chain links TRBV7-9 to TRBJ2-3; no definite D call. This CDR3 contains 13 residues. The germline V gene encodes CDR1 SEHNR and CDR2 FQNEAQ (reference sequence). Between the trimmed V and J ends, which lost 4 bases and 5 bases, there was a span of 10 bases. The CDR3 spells CASSSDWVDTQYF. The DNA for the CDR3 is TGTGCCAGCAGCTCCGACTGGGTAGATACGCAGTATTTT. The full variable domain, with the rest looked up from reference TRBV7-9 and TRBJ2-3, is DTGVSQNPRHKITKRGQNVTFRCDPISEHNRLYWYRQTLGQGPEFLTYFQNEAQLEKSRLLSDRFSAERPKGSFSTLEIQRTEQGDSAMYLCASSSDWVDTQYFGPGTRLTVL.

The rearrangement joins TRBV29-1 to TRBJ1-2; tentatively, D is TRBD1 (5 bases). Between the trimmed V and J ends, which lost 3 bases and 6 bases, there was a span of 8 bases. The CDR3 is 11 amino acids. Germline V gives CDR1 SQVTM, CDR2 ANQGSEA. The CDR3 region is CSVDRDNGYTF. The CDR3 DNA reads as TGCAGCGTTGACAGGGATAATGGCTACACCTTC.

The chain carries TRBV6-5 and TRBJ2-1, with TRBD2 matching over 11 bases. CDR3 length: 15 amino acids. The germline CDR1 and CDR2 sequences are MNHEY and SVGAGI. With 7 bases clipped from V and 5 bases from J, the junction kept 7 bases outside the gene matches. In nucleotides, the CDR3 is TGTGCCAGCATGCTGGGACTAGCGGCTAACAATGAGCAGTTCTTC. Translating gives CASMLGLAANNEQFF.

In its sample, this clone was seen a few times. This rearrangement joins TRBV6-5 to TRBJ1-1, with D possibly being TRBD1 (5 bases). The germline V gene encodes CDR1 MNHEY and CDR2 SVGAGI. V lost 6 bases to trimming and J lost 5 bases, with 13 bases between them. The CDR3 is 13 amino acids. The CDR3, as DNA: TGTGCCAGCAGCGTTCCGGGACTGACTGAAGCTTTCTTT. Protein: CASSVPGLTEAFF.

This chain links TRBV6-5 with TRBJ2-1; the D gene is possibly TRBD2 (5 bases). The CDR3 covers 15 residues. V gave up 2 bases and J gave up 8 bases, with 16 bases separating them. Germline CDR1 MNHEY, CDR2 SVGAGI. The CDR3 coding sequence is TGTGCCAGCAGTTACCCGACAACTAGAGTCGATGAGCAGTTCTTC. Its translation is CASSYPTTRVDEQFF.